Shown below are 30 T cell receptor beta chains from a single sample sequenced in a study of blood T cell repertoires in COVID-19. Assay: immunoSEQ multiplex PCR; the TCRdb copy retains only in-frame clones and omits some. The sample contains nearly 250,000 clones, about 83% of which appear only once. The sequenced material came from peripheral blood. The receptor set was obtained from a woman of 80 years or more with COVID-19, enrolled during active disease.

This rearrangement joins TRBV24-1 to TRBJ1-2, with 8 bases lining up with TRBD1. Germline CDR1 and CDR2: KGHDR and SFDVKD. The CDR3 totals 16 residues. The V and J ends lost 3 bases and 4 bases, in that order; junction bases with no gene match: 9. In DNA, the CDR3 is TGTGCCACCAGTGATCCCGGACAGGGCCGGGCCTATGGCTACACCTTC. It is translated as CATSDPGQGRAYGYTF.

This chain uses TRBV5-1 with TRBJ1-1; no clear D. CDR1 and CDR2 (germline): SGHRS, YFSETQ. This CDR3 has 12 residues. Trimming cost V 5 bases and J 1 base, with 6 bases left between them. In DNA, the CDR3 is TGCGCCAGCAGGAGTCCGAACACTGAAGCTTTCTTT. Protein product: CASRSPNTEAFF.

V gene TRBV19 combines with J gene TRBJ1-5; possible D gene TRBD1, 5 bases. The CDR3 extends over 14 amino acids. The germline V and J ends were trimmed by 8 bases and 0 bases, with 11 bases remaining between them. Germline V gene sequence: CDR1 LNHDA, CDR2 SQIVND (reference sequence). CDR3 in DNA: TGTGCCAGTGCTAGACAGTATAGCAATCAGCCCCAGCATTTT. This sequence encodes CASARQYSNQPQHF.

This chain uses TRBV12-3 or TRBV12-4 with TRBJ2-3, with D unclear. Trimming took off 5 bases at V and 2 bases at J, with 8 bases between the two ends. The CDR3 length is 13 residues. CDR3 sequence (DNA): TGTGCCAGCAGTCCACTAAACACAGATACGCAGTATTTT. The encoded protein is CASSPLNTDTQYF.

The chain recombines TRBV24-1 with TRBJ1-2, with D uncertain. Germline CDR1 KGHDR, CDR2 SFDVKD. Trimming shortened V by 4 bases and J by 6 bases, and 11 bases separated the two germline ends. The CDR3 extends over 13 amino acids. The CDR3 coding sequence is TGTGCCACCAGTGACCGCCAGTTGGATGGCTACACCTTC. Translated: CATSDRQLDGYTF.

This chain links TRBV11-3 with TRBJ2-1; a weak D match, TRBD1 (5 bases). The germline CDR1 and CDR2 sequences are SGHNT and YENEEA. V lost 5 bases and J 7 bases, leaving 15 bases between the germline ends. The CDR3 has 14 residues. The CDR3 spells CASSLNQGRNEQFF. CDR3 in DNA: TGTGCCAGCAGCCTGAACCAGGGTAGGAATGAGCAGTTCTTC.

The J gene is TRBJ2-7, the V gene TRBV5-4; TRBD2 agrees at 7 bases. The CDR3 totals 14 residues. CDR1 is SGHNT, CDR2 YYREEE, per germline (reference sequence). The J segment lost 4 bases and the V segment lost 5 bases, leaving 9 bases of the junction unmatched. CDR3 protein: CASSGEAGLYEQYF. CDR3 sequence (DNA): TGTGCCAGCAGTGGTGAAGCGGGGTTGTACGAGCAGTACTTC.

This clone was counted a single time. The V call is TRBV5-1, the J call TRBJ2-7; no clear D gene. CDR1 is SGHRS, CDR2 YFSETQ, per germline. The CDR3 contains 14 residues. Trimming took 3 bases from V and 2 from J, leaving 12 bases between them. The CDR3 DNA follows: TGCGCCAGCAGCTCGGAAGGAGTACCCTACGAGCAGTACTTC. This gives the protein CASSSEGVPYEQYF.

This rearrangement joins TRBV11-3 to TRBJ2-3; 9 bases fit TRBD1. The germline CDR1 and CDR2 sequences are SGHNT and YENEEA. The CDR3 totals 15 residues. V lost 8 bases and J lost 0; bases outside the gene matches: 6. In DNA form, the CDR3 reads TGTGCCAGCGGCTCGACAGGGGGTAGCACAGATACGCAGTATTTT. It encodes CASGSTGGSTDTQYF.

This chain links TRBV15 with TRBJ2-1; 8 nucleotides align to TRBD2. Germline CDR1 reads LNHNV; CDR2 reads YYDKDF (reference sequence). The CDR3 extends over 14 amino acids. J was trimmed by 4 bases and V by 7 bases; bases with no gene match: 6. CDR3 amino acids: CATNGGASYNEQFF. CDR3 DNA: TGTGCCACCAACGGGGGGGCCAGTTACAATGAGCAGTTCTTC. The full variable domain, completed using reference TRBV15 and TRBJ2-1, is DAMVIQNPRYQVTQFGKPVTLSCSQTLNHNVMYWYQQKSSQAPKLLFHYYDKDFNNEADTPDNFQSRRPNTSFCFLDIRSPGLGDTAMYLCATNGGASYNEQFFGPGTRLTVL.

The chain couples TRBV3-1 (or the pseudogene TRBV3-2) to TRBJ2-3; TRBD2 might be the D (6 bases). Germline values: CDR1 LGHDT, CDR2 YNNKEL (reference sequence). The CDR3 sequence is 16 residues long. With 0 bases removed from V and 5 bases from J, the gap between germline ends came to 15 bases. The DNA of the CDR3 is TGTGCCAGCAGCCAAGAAAGTACTAGCTTGAGAGATACGCAGTATTTT. Its translation is CASSQESTSLRDTQYF.

This chain links TRBV28 with TRBJ1-1, with a possible D match to TRBD1 (6 bases). The length of the CDR3 is 16 residues. Trimming took 0 bases from V and 5 from J, leaving 16 bases between them. Germline V gene lookup returns CDR1 MDHEN and CDR2 SYDVKM. CDR3 region: CASSLWSGGGGTEAFF. CDR3 nucleotide sequence: TGTGCCAGCAGTTTATGGAGTGGGGGGGGCGGGACTGAAGCTTTCTTT. Full variable domain (rest looked up from reference TRBV28 and TRBJ1-1): DVKVTQSSRYLVKRTGEKVFLECVQDMDHENMFWYRQDPGLGLRLIYFSYDVKMKEKGDIPEGYSVSREKKERFSLILESASTNQTSMYLCASSLWSGGGGTEAFFGQGTRLTVV.

The chain is built from TRBV10-2 and TRBJ1-1; 9 positions match TRBD1. The CDR3 has 14 amino acids. The trim removed 6 bases at V and 0 bases at J, leaving 2 bases unmatched. Per the germline V gene, CDR1 is WSHSY and CDR2 is SAAADI. The CDR3 loop is CASRQGAMNTEAFF. The CDR3, as DNA: TGCGCCAGCAGACAGGGGGCAATGAACACTGAAGCTTTCTTT.

The chain employs TRBV5-4 and TRBJ2-3; 11 nucleotides align to TRBD2. Germline CDR1 is SGHNT and CDR2 is YYREEE (reference sequence). V lost 4 bases to trimming and J lost 4 bases; unmatched junction nucleotides: 5. The CDR3 is 15 amino acids. CDR3 residues: CASSEGLAVSDTQYF. The CDR3 DNA reads TGTGCCAGCAGCGAGGGACTAGCGGTTTCAGATACGCAGTATTTT.

V usage is TRBV6-5 and J usage is TRBJ1-2, with D perhaps TRBD1 (5 bases). The CDR3 extends over 13 amino acids. V gave up 10 bases and J gave up 4 bases, with 16 bases separating them. Germline V gene lookup returns CDR1 MNHEY and CDR2 SVGAGI. CDR3 region: CATVDTPSYGYTF. CDR3 nucleotides: TGTGCCACTGTGGACACCCCGAGCTATGGCTACACCTTC.

The chain employs TRBV19 and TRBJ2-1; D might be TRBD2 (6 bases). Trimming stripped 0 bases from V and 0 bases from J, with 18 bases between. Looked up from germline, CDR1 is LNHDA and CDR2 is SQIVND (reference sequence). The CDR3 extends over 19 amino acids. The CDR3 sequence is CASSIEVGGAITSYNEQFF. The CDR3 bases are TGTGCCAGTAGTATAGAAGTAGGCGGGGCGATCACCTCCTACAATGAGCAGTTCTTC.

The genes are TRBV5-6 and TRBJ1-3; tentative D call: TRBD1 (6 bases). V lost 3 bases, J lost 4 bases, and 11 bases lay in between. The CDR3 length is 14 residues. From germline, CDR1 is SGHDT and CDR2 YYEEEE. In DNA, the CDR3 is TGTGCCAGCAGCTGGCCGACAGGAGGAAACACCATATATTTT. It translates to CASSWPTGGNTIYF.

This chain uses TRBV5-1 with TRBJ2-3; a weak D match, TRBD1 (5 bases). The CDR3 totals 14 residues. Trimming shortened V by 2 bases and J by 2 bases, and 9 bases separated the two germline ends. Germline CDR1 and CDR2: SGHRS and YFSETQ. In DNA form, the CDR3 reads TGCGCCAGCAGCTTAGGGGCTCCCACAGATACGCAGTATTTT. This gives the protein CASSLGAPTDTQYF.

The chain joins TRBV28 to TRBJ1-2; maybe TRBD1 (6 bases). This CDR3 is built from 12 residues. The V and J ends lost 10 bases and 7 bases respectively, with 16 bases between them. Looked up from germline, CDR1 is MDHEN and CDR2 is SYDVKM. CDR3 amino acids: CATLTGPGGYTF. In nucleotides, the CDR3 is TGTGCCACCCTCACAGGGCCTGGTGGCTACACCTTC.

The rearrangement joins TRBV24-1 to TRBJ1-4; 8 bases agree with TRBD1. This CDR3 comprises 16 residues. V lost 3 bases to trimming and J lost 5 bases; unmatched junction nucleotides: 7. Per the germline V gene, CDR1 is KGHDR and CDR2 is SFDVKD. Here the CDR3 reads CATSDATGGGNEKLFF. The CDR3 DNA reads as TGTGCCACCAGTGATGCCACAGGGGGAGGGAATGAAAAACTGTTTTTT.

This rearrangement joins TRBV7-2 to TRBJ1-2, with 10 bases fitting TRBD1. The ends lost 1 base at V and 3 bases at J; junction bases unmatched: 2. The germline gives CDR1 SGHTA, CDR2 FQGNSA. The CDR3 totals 15 residues. The CDR3 DNA sequence: TGTGCCAGCAGCTTAGGGGGACAGGGGTACTATGGCTACACCTTC. This codes for CASSLGGQGYYGYTF.

V gene TRBV6-6 combines with J gene TRBJ1-3; no clear D gene. The CDR3 consists of 12 residues. The germline V and J ends were trimmed by 2 bases and 4 bases, with 3 bases remaining between them. CDR1 is MNHNY, CDR2 SVGAGI, per germline (reference sequence). CDR3 protein: CASSYQGNTIYF. The DNA for the CDR3 is TGTGCCAGCAGTTACCAGGGAAACACCATATATTTT.

This clone was recorded a few times. V is TRBV5-5 and J is TRBJ2-3, with 7 positions matching TRBD1. The CDR3 extends over 15 amino acids. Trimming cost V 2 bases and J 4 bases; bases outside gene matches: 7. Germline V CDR1 and CDR2: SGHKS, YYEKEE (reference sequence). The DNA of the CDR3 is TGTGCCAGCAGCTTAACAGGGGTCGGTGCAGATACGCAGTATTTT. This translates into CASSLTGVGADTQYF.

This clone was counted a few times. The rearrangement links TRBV3-1 (or the pseudogene TRBV3-2) to TRBJ2-2; D is perhaps TRBD2 (5 bases). Trimming took 2 bases from V and 3 from J, leaving 7 bases between them. The CDR3 totals 14 residues. The germline CDR1 and CDR2 sequences are LGHDT and YNNKEL (reference sequence). CDR3 in amino acids: CASSQMGDTGELFF. Written as DNA, the CDR3 is TGTGCCAGCAGCCAAATGGGAGACACCGGGGAGCTGTTTTTT.

The chain is built from TRBV19 and TRBJ1-6, with D tentatively TRBD1 (5 bases). This CDR3 comprises 15 residues. Trimming removed 6 bases at V and 4 bases at J, with 13 bases between. CDR1 is LNHDA and CDR2 is SQIVND in the germline V gene (reference sequence). The CDR3 DNA follows: TGTGCCAGTAGCACGACGCCAGGGTATAATTCACCCCTCCACTTT. It encodes CASSTTPGYNSPLHF.

V is TRBV6-4 and J is TRBJ1-1; 7 positions match TRBD1. This CDR3 comprises 13 residues. The germline V gene encodes CDR1 MRHNA and CDR2 SNTAGT. After removal of 6 bases from V and 4 bases from J, the junction contained 5 bases not matched to a gene. The DNA for the CDR3 is TGTGCCAGCAGAGAGTCAGGGGGCACTGAAGCTTTCTTT. Translated, it gives CASRESGGTEAFF.

The V call is TRBV12-3 or TRBV12-4, the J call TRBJ2-2, with a tentative D call TRBD2 (6 bases). V lost 7 bases and J 5 bases, leaving 8 bases between the germline ends. There are 12 residues in the CDR3. CDR3 nucleotides: TGTGCCAGCACCCGGGGGACCGGGGAGCTGTTTTTT. Protein: CASTRGTGELFF.

The rearrangement links TRBV3-1 (or the pseudogene TRBV3-2) to TRBJ2-2; TRBD1 agrees at 7 bases. Germline V gene data show CDR1 as LGHDT and CDR2 as YNNKEL (reference sequence). Trimming removed 1 base from V and 6 bases from J; junction bases left unmatched: 2. CDR3 length: 14 amino acids. For the CDR3, the DNA is TGTGCCAGCAGCCAAGTTCAGGGGGCCGGGGAGCTGTTTTTT. This sequence encodes CASSQVQGAGELFF.

The rearrangement joins TRBV24-1 to TRBJ2-3, with D perhaps TRBD1 (5 bases). V shed 4 bases and J shed 4 bases, with 20 bases lying between them. This CDR3 has 17 amino acids. Germline values: CDR1 KGHDR, CDR2 SFDVKD. This CDR3 is CATSDPPGRGAADTQYF. For the CDR3, the DNA is TGTGCCACCAGTGACCCCCCCGGTAGGGGTGCGGCAGATACGCAGTATTTT.

The rearrangement links TRBV7-9 to TRBJ2-6; D uncertain. The CDR3 is 15 residues long. Germline-derived CDR1 and CDR2 are SEHNR and FQNEAQ (reference sequence). With 2 bases removed from V and 2 bases from J, the gap between germline ends came to 7 bases. The chain's CDR3 is CASSLQDPGANVLTF. In DNA, the CDR3 is TGTGCCAGCAGCTTACAGGATCCTGGGGCCAACGTCCTGACTTTC.